Shown below are 17 T cell receptor beta chains from a single sample sequenced in a study of blood T cell repertoires in COVID-19. Measured with immunoSEQ multiplex PCR; TCRdb has only the in-frame clones, and not every one. The table shows more than 85,000 clones, with around 82% occurring only once. Material for sequencing was peripheral blood. These receptors were obtained from a woman aged 60-70 years with acute or convalescent COVID-19.

This chain joins TRBV6-5 and TRBJ1-3; unclear D gene. V lost 0 bases to trimming and J lost 0 bases, with 6 bases between them. Germline V gives CDR1 MNHEY, CDR2 SVGAGI. The CDR3 length is 15 residues. The CDR3 here is CASSYSVSSGNTIYF. The CDR3 nucleotides read TGTGCCAGCAGTTACTCGGTCAGCTCTGGAAACACCATATATTTT.

V usage is TRBV14 and J usage is TRBJ2-1, with 10 bases fitting TRBD2. CDR1 and CDR2 (germline): SGHDN, FVKESK. The CDR3 runs 17 residues. V lost 1 base to trimming and J lost 4 bases; unmatched junction nucleotides: 7. The CDR3 here is CASSQVKRLAGYNEQFF. The CDR3 DNA sequence: TGTGCCAGCAGCCAAGTAAAGCGACTAGCGGGTTACAATGAGCAGTTCTTC.

The chain uses TRBV24-1 and TRBJ2-5; 9 nucleotides align to TRBD1. This CDR3 comprises 16 residues. J lost 2 bases, V lost 7 bases, and 10 bases had no gene match. Germline V CDR1 and CDR2: KGHDR, SFDVKD. CDR3 loop: CATSQMGTGSQETQYF. CDR3 sequence (DNA): TGTGCCACCAGCCAAATGGGGACAGGGAGTCAAGAGACCCAGTACTTC.

This chain joins TRBV28 and TRBJ1-2, with D perhaps matching TRBD1 (6 bases). CDR1 is MDHEN, CDR2 SYDVKM, per germline. There are 11 residues in the CDR3. The germline V and J ends were trimmed by 6 bases and 5 bases, with 7 bases remaining between them. CDR3 DNA sequence: TGTGCCAGCAGCGGACAGTATGGCTACACCTTC. It translates to CASSGQYGYTF.

The chain is built from TRBV7-2 and TRBJ1-2, with TRBD1 identical over 8 bases. Germline values: CDR1 SGHTA, CDR2 FQGNSA. This CDR3 contains 15 residues. The J segment lost 3 bases and the V segment lost 1 base, leaving 4 bases of the junction unmatched. The CDR3 spells CASSLDGQGDYGYTF. DNA of the CDR3: TGTGCCAGCAGCTTAGATGGACAGGGCGACTATGGCTACACCTTC.

The chain has TRBV6-5 and TRBJ1-2; D is ambiguous. Trimming stripped 8 bases from V and 4 bases from J, with 11 bases between. This CDR3 contains 12 residues. CDR1 and CDR2 (germline): MNHEY, SVGAGI. The CDR3 sequence: CASLSSGYGYTF. The CDR3 region has the DNA TGTGCCAGCCTTTCGTCGGGCTATGGCTACACCTTC.

There are a few counts of this clone. The V gene is TRBV4-2, the J gene TRBJ1-2; the match to TRBD1 covers 7 bases. The CDR3 sequence is 13 residues long. J lost 6 bases, V lost 2 bases, and 3 bases had no gene match. The germline V gene has CDR1 LGHNA and CDR2 YNFKEQ. DNA for the CDR3: TGTGCCAGCAGCCAACAGGGGGGAGATGGCTACACCTTC. Translation: CASSQQGGDGYTF.

The chain combines TRBV27 with TRBJ1-2; TRBD1 matches 7 bases. The V and J ends lost 6 bases and 6 bases, in that order; junction bases with no gene match: 22. Germline values: CDR1 MNHEY, CDR2 SMNVEV (reference sequence). CDR3 length: 18 residues. The CDR3 nucleotides are TGTGCCAGCAGAATTTTACGAGGTACAGGGGCCGCATCTGATGGCTACACCTTC. Encoded protein: CASRILRGTGAASDGYTF.

This clone was counted a single time. The chain uses TRBV6-5 and TRBJ2-2; TRBD1 agrees at 8 bases. Germline loops: CDR1 MNHEY, CDR2 SVGAGI. The CDR3 is 16 amino acids. V was clipped by 4 bases and J by 0 bases; unmatched bases: 4. The CDR3 DNA reads as TGTGCCAGCAGTTGGGGACAGGCCCCGAACACCGGGGAGCTGTTTTTT. Residues: CASSWGQAPNTGELFF.

The chain is built from TRBV30 and TRBJ1-2, with TRBD1 identical over 8 bases. Germline assignment: CDR1 GTSNPN and CDR2 SVGIG (reference sequence). The CDR3 covers 13 residues. With 0 bases clipped from V and 10 bases from J, the junction kept 7 bases outside the gene matches. Here the CDR3 reads CAWSVRGTGDYTF. In DNA, the CDR3 is TGTGCCTGGAGTGTACGCGGGACAGGAGACTACACCTTC.

The V call is TRBV9, the J call TRBJ2-2, with 8 bases matching TRBD1. This CDR3 contains 18 residues. The germline gives CDR1 SGDLS, CDR2 YYNGEE. Trimming removed 3 bases from V and 0 bases from J; junction bases left unmatched: 10. DNA of the CDR3: TGTGCCAGCAGCGCCCAGGGGAGGACAGGGACGAACACCGGGGAGCTGTTTTTT. Amino acid sequence: CASSAQGRTGTNTGELFF.

This sequence joins TRBV6-5 and TRBJ1-1, with 8 bases fitting TRBD1. V gave up 7 bases and J gave up 10 bases; unmatched junction bases: 14. Germline V CDR1 and CDR2: MNHEY, SVGAGI. The CDR3 is made up of 14 amino acids. The CDR3: CASNSGTGAKGAFF. The CDR3 coding sequence is TGTGCCAGCAACTCCGGGACAGGAGCTAAAGGAGCTTTCTTT.

The chain links TRBV3-1 (or the pseudogene TRBV3-2) to TRBJ2-2; possibly TRBD2 for D (5 bases). Trimming stripped 5 bases from V and 5 bases from J, with 9 bases between. From germline, CDR1 is LGHDT and CDR2 YNNKEL (reference sequence). This CDR3 region has 13 residues. Written as DNA, the CDR3 is TGTGCCAGCAGCGCGGGCCAGACCGGGGAGCTGTTTTTT. Encoded protein: CASSAGQTGELFF.

The chain employs TRBV18 and TRBJ2-7, with 9 bases fitting TRBD1. The CDR3 consists of 18 residues. Germline V gives CDR1 KGHSH, CDR2 LQKENI. The J segment lost 1 base and the V segment lost 0 bases, leaving 10 bases of the junction unmatched. CDR3 residues: CASSPPLFETGGSYEQYF. DNA for the CDR3: TGTGCCAGCTCACCACCGCTCTTTGAGACAGGGGGGTCCTACGAGCAGTACTTC.

This clone occurred once. This sequence joins TRBV4-3 and TRBJ2-3, with TRBD2 matching over 9 bases. After removal of 0 bases from V and 4 bases from J, the junction contained 8 bases not matched to a gene. The germline gives CDR1 LGHNA, CDR2 YSLEER. The CDR3 runs 17 residues. The DNA of the CDR3 is TGCGCCAGCAGCCAAGATCCTGGCGGGGGGGCCGCAGATACGCAGTATTTT. This encodes CASSQDPGGGAADTQYF.

V is TRBV28 and J is TRBJ1-2; D possibly corresponds to TRBD1 (6 bases). The CDR3 is made up of 12 amino acids. The ends were cut back, 7 bases at V and 3 bases at J, with 9 bases in the middle. CDR1 is MDHEN, CDR2 SYDVKM, per germline. The CDR3, as DNA: TGTGCCAGCATGGACAGTTACTATGGCTACACCTTC. Protein: CASMDSYYGYTF.

The chain carries TRBV5-1 and TRBJ2-1, with D unclear. V was clipped by 0 bases and J by 2 bases, with 9 bases between them. Germline loops: CDR1 SGHRS, CDR2 YFSETQ. The CDR3 sequence is 15 residues long. The DNA of the CDR3 is TGCGCCAGCAGCTTGGAGTCAGGCACCTACAATGAGCAGTTCTTC. Residues: CASSLESGTYNEQFF.